These 5 T cell receptor beta chains originate from one sample sequenced in a study of cytomegalovirus exposure and HLA in healthy donors. Researchers ran the PCR with 60 Vbeta and 13 Jbeta primers. Assay used: immunoSEQ multiplex PCR; TCRdb lists only in-frame clones, some missing. The table shows 30,000 to 40,000 clones, with around 82% occurring only once. Sequencing was carried out using PBMCs. The source of these receptors is a woman between 18 and 30 years old in good health and CMV-seropositive.

The chain has TRBV5-4 and TRBJ2-7, with 11 bases aligning to TRBD1. The J segment lost 6 bases and the V segment lost 1 base, leaving 3 bases of the junction unmatched. CDR3 length equals 14 residues. Looked up from germline, CDR1 is SGHNT and CDR2 is YYREEE (reference sequence). Here the CDR3 reads CASSLSGQGAEQYF. The DNA of the CDR3 is TGTGCCAGCAGCTTGAGTGGACAGGGGGCCGAGCAGTACTTC.

The chain joins TRBV14 to TRBJ2-1; 11 nucleotides agree with TRBD2. The CDR3 runs 13 residues. CDR1 and CDR2 (germline): SGHDN, FVKESK. V lost 1 base, J lost 12 bases, and 2 bases stayed unmatched. In nucleotides, the CDR3 is TGTGCCAGCAGCCAAGGACTAGCGGGACGGCAGTTCTTC. Its translation: CASSQGLAGRQFF.

This chain joins TRBV7-2 and TRBJ2-6; D may be TRBD2 (7 bases). The CDR3 has 14 amino acids. V dropped 5 bases and J dropped 8 bases, with 13 bases sitting between them. Germline V lookup: CDR1 SGHTA, CDR2 FQGNSA. The CDR3 region is CASSRGGETNVLTF. The CDR3 nucleotides are TGTGCCAGCAGCAGGGGGGGGGAAACCAACGTCCTGACTTTC. Using reference TRBV7-2 and TRBJ2-6 for the parts outside the CDR3, the full variable domain is GAGVSQSPSNKVTEKGKDVELRCDPISGHTALYWYRQSLGQGLEFLIYFQGNSAPDKSGLPSDRFSAERTGGSVSTLTIQRTQQEDSAVYLCASSRGGETNVLTFGAGSRLTVL.

The chain has TRBV7-8 and TRBJ2-7; D is perhaps TRBD2 (5 bases). Per the germline V gene, CDR1 is SGHVS and CDR2 is FQNEAQ. This CDR3 is built from 16 residues. Trimming removed 1 base at V and 7 bases at J, with 20 bases between. The CDR3 region is CASSLVSKVGWREQYF. The CDR3 coding sequence is TGTGCCAGCAGCTTAGTCTCGAAGGTCGGATGGAGGGAGCAGTACTTC.

The rearrangement links TRBV7-8 to TRBJ2-3, with 8 bases that match TRBD2. J was trimmed by 0 bases and V by 0 bases; bases with no gene match: 11. The CDR3 is 19 amino acids. Germline lookup yields CDR1 SGHVS and CDR2 FQNEAQ. This CDR3 reads CASSLAPPGTSASTDTQYF. CDR3 nucleotides: TGTGCCAGCAGCTTAGCCCCCCCCGGGACTAGTGCAAGCACAGATACGCAGTATTTT.